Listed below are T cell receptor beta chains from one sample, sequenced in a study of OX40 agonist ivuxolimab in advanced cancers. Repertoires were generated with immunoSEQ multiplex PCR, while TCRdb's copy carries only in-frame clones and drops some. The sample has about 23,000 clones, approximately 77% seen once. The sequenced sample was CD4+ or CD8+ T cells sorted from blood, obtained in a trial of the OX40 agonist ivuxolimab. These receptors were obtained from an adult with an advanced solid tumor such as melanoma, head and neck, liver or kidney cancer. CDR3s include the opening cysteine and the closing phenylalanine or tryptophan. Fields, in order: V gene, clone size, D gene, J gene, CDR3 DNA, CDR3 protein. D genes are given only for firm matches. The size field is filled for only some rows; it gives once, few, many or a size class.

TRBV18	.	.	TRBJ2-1	TGTGCCAGCTCACCTGCCAGGTACAATGAGCAGTTCTTC	CASSPARYNEQFF
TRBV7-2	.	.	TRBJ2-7	TGTGCCAGCGAGGGGGGCCCCTACGAGCAGTACTTC	CASEGGPYEQYF
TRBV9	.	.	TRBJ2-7	TGTGCCAGCAGCGTAACGCGGGATAGCTCCTACGAGCAGTACTTC	CASSVTRDSSYEQYF
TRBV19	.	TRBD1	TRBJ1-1	TGTGCCAGTAGTAGGGGAGGACAGGGTATGACTGAAGCTTTCTTT	CASSRGGQGMTEAFF
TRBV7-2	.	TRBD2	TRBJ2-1	TGTGCCAGCAGCTTAGAGGCTAGCGGGGGGGCGGGTGAGCAGTTCTTC	CASSLEASGGAGEQFF
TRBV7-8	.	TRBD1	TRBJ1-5	TGTGCCAGCAGCCTTCTCGGGACAGGGCTCAATCAGCCCCAGCATTTT	CASSLLGTGLNQPQHF
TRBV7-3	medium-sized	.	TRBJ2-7	TGTGCCAGCAGCTCCCAGGATGGTTACGAGCAGTACTTC	CASSSQDGYEQYF
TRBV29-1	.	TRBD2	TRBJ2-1	TGCAGCGTTTTTAGCGGGAGGGCCGGAGAGCAGTTCTTC	CSVFSGRAGEQFF
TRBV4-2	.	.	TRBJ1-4	TGTGCCAGCAGCCAAGATCGGGCAGGGCCCGGAAAACTGTTTTTT	CASSQDRAGPGKLFF
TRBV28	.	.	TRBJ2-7	TGTGCCAGCAGTTTGGCGGTCGACGAGCAGTACTTC	CASSLAVDEQYF
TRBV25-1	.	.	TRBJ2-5	TGTGCCAGCAGTGCTTCAAGGAGGCAAGAGACCCAGTACTTC	CASSASRRQETQYF
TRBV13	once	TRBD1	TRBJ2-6	TGTGCCAGCAGCTCACTAACAGGGGCCGGGGCCAACGTCCTGACTTTC	CASSSLTGAGANVLTF
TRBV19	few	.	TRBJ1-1	TGTGCCAGTAGAGAATGGCTGGGGCTGGGAAACACTGAAGCTTTCTTT	CASREWLGLGNTEAFF
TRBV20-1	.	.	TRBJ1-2	TGCAGTGCACCCCACAGGGAAGGCTACACCTTC	CSAPHREGYTF
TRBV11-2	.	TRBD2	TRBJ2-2	TGTGCCAGCAGCTTAATAGCGGGGGGAATCAACACCGGGGAGCTGTTTTTT	CASSLIAGGINTGELFF
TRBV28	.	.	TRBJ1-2	TGTGCCAGCAGTTTATTCCAGCCAGAGGCCTATGGCTACACCTTC	CASSLFQPEAYGYTF
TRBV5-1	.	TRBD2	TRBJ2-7	TGCGCCAGCAGTCGTTGGGCGGGAGCCTACGAGCAGTACTTC	CASSRWAGAYEQYF
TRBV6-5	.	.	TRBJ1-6	TGTGCCAGCAGTTACTCGGCGGAAGAGAATTCACCCCTCCACTTT	CASSYSAEENSPLHF
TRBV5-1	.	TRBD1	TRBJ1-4	TGCGCCAGCAGCGTGGGGGGCACAGGGGGCGAAAAACTGTTTTTT	CASSVGGTGGEKLFF
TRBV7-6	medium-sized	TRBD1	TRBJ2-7	TGTGCCAGCAGCCCTGGGGGGACAGGGGGCTACGAGCAGTACTTC	CASSPGGTGGYEQYF
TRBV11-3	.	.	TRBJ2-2	TGTGCCAGCAGCTTAGATCTCGCCGGGGAGCTGTTTTTT	CASSLDLAGELFF
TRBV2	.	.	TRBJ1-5	TGTGCCAGCCGGGACATGGGACGTCCCCAGCATTTT	CASRDMGRPQHF
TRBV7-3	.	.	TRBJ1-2	TGTGCCAGCAGTTCTGATCCTAACTATGGCTACACCTTC	CASSSDPNYGYTF
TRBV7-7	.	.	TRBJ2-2	TGTGCTAGCACCGCCTTGGGTAGCGGGGAGCTGTTTTTT	CASTALGSGELFF
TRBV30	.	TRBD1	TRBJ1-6	TGTGCCTGGAGTGTAGGACAGGGTCATTCACCCCTCCACTTT	CAWSVGQGHSPLHF
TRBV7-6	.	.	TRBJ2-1	TGTGCCAGCAGCTTATTGCAAGACAATGAGCAGTTCTTC	CASSLLQDNEQFF
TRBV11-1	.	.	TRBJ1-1	TGTGCCAGCAGCGAGGATTATGGCGGTACTGAAGCTTTCTTT	CASSEDYGGTEAFF
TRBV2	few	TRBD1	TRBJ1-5	TGTGCCAGCAATGGACAGGGGGCACAGCCCCAGCATTTT	CASNGQGAQPQHF
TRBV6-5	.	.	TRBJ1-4	TGTGCCAGTACCGGGACGCTTGAAAGTGAAAAACTGTTTTTT	CASTGTLESEKLFF
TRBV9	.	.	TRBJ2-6	TGTGCCAGCAGCGTAGGAGGGACTCGAGGAGCTGGGGCCAACGTCCTGACTTTC	CASSVGGTRGAGANVLTF
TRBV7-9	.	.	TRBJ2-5	TGTGCCAGCAGCTTTGGGGTCGGTGAGACCCAGTACTTC	CASSFGVGETQYF
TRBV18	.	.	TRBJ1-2	TGTGCCAGCTCACCCCTGGAAGGGACGCGGGGCTACACCTTC	CASSPLEGTRGYTF
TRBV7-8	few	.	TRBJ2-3	TGTGCCAGCAGCTTAGCCGCGGTTCGAGCAGCCAGCCGCACAGATACGCAGTATTTT	CASSLAAVRAASRTDTQYF
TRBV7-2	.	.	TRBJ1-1	TGTGCCAGCAGCTTTACAGGACTGAACACTGAAGCTTTCTTT	CASSFTGLNTEAFF
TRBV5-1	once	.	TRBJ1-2	TGCGCCAGCAGCTTGGTGGGGGCTAATGGCTACACCTTC	CASSLVGANGYTF
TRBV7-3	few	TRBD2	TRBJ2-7	TGTGCCAGCAGCCAAGGGGAGGGACCCACCTACGAGCAGTACTTC	CASSQGEGPTYEQYF
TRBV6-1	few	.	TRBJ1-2	TGTGCCAGCAAAAGACAGGCCCGCAACTATGGCTACACCTTC	CASKRQARNYGYTF
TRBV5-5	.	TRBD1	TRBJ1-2	TGTGCCAGCAGCTCCGGACAGGGCTATGGCTACACCTTC	CASSSGQGYGYTF
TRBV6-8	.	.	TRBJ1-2	TGTGCCAGCATTCTCAAAACCCGTGGGGTCTATAACTATGGCTACACCTTC	CASILKTRGVYNYGYTF
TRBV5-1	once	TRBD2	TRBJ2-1	TGCGCCAGCAGCTTGCAAAGCGGGGGGGCGAACAATGAGCAGTTCTTC	CASSLQSGGANNEQFF
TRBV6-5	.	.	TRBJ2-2	TGTGCCAGCAGTTACGCTAGAAGGCCCACCGGGGAGCTGTTTTTT	CASSYARRPTGELFF
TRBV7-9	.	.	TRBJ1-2	TGTGCCAGCACCCGGGGGTGGGGTGGTGGCTACACCTTC	CASTRGWGGGYTF
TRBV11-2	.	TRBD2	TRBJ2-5	TGTGCCAGCAGCTTAGGACTAGCCAACGGGGAGACCCAGTACTTC	CASSLGLANGETQYF
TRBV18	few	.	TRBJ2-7	TGTGCCAGCTCACCACGTACCCAGGGAGTGGGGTCCTACGAGCAGTACTTC	CASSPRTQGVGSYEQYF
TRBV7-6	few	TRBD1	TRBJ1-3	TGTGCCAGCAGCTCGGACAGGGGGGCACGCTCTGGAAACACCATATATTTT	CASSSDRGARSGNTIYF
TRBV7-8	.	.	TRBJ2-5	TGTGCCAGCAGCTTTAGCGGAGGGGTGCAAGAGACCCAGTACTTC	CASSFSGGVQETQYF
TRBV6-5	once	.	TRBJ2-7	TGTGCCAGCAGTTACAGGGGGGGCCTAAACGAGCAGTACTTC	CASSYRGGLNEQYF
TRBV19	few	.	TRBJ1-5	TGTGCCAGTAGTATAGGTGCAGGGGGCAATCAGCCCCAGCATTTT	CASSIGAGGNQPQHF
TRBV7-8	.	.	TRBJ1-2	TGTGCCAGCAGCTCCAATATGGGGCGAAGCTATGGCTACACCTTC	CASSSNMGRSYGYTF